This T cell receptor beta chain was recorded in a study of cytomegalovirus exposure and HLA in healthy donors. The CDR3 is 15 residues long. Trimming removed 3 bases from V and 5 bases from J; junction bases left unmatched: 5. Germline loops: CDR1 SGHRS, CDR2 YFSETQ. It was with 60 Vbeta and 13 Jbeta primers that the PCR ran. The repertoire was sequenced with immunoSEQ multiplex PCR; TCRdb's copy has only in-frame clones and lacks some. The sample yields roughly 130,000 clones, 80% to 90% seen once. The specimen sequenced was PBMCs. V gene TRBV5-1 combines with J gene TRBJ2-2, with 9 bases that match TRBD2. This TCR came from a man aged 45-65 years in good health and CMV-seronegative. The CDR3: CASSSPSGATGELFF. The CDR3 region has the DNA TGCGCCAGCAGCTCGCCTAGCGGGGCAACCGGGGAGCTGTTTTTT. Full variable domain (outside the CDR3, taken from reference TRBV5-1 and TRBJ2-2): KAGVTQTPRYLIKTRGQQVTLSCSPISGHRSVSWYQQTPGQGLQFLFEYFSETQRNKGNFPGRFSGRQFSNSRSEMNVSTLELGDSALYLCASSSPSGATGELFFGEGSRLTVL.